The sequence of this TCR beta chain was determined in a study of T cell changes during pregnancy in multiple sclerosis. The CDR3 extends over 16 amino acids. With V trimmed by 5 bases and J by 4 bases, 9 bases remained unmatched. In germline, CDR1 is MDHEN, CDR2 SYDVKM. Some clones are missing from TCRdb's copy, which holds only in-frame ones; the method was immunoSEQ multiplex PCR. This table holds more than 25,000 clones, around 90% found once. This receptor was obtained from a female donor with multiple sclerosis, enrolled in a pregnancy study. This sample comprised CD8+ T cells from peripheral blood mononuclear cells, obtained before pregnancy. This sequence joins TRBV28 and TRBJ2-1; 9 bases fit TRBD1. CDR3 loop: CASSVPGTGRYNEQFF. Here the CDR3 DNA reads TGTGCCAGCAGTGTACCCGGGACAGGGCGATACAATGAGCAGTTCTTC. Supplemented by reference TRBV28 and TRBJ2-1, the full variable domain reads DVKVTQSSRYLVKRTGEKVFLECVQDMDHENMFWYRQDPGLGLRLIYFSYDVKMKEKGDIPEGYSVSREKKERFSLILESASTNQTSMYLCASSVPGTGRYNEQFFGPGTRLTVL.